These 6 T cell receptor beta chains came from one sample sequenced in a study of neurological immune-mediated disorders. Time point described: technical triplicate 3. TCRdb independently ran MiXCR on the 5' RACE reads; one entry per CDR3 protein. This sample has more than 25,000 distinct CDR3 sequences, with about a sixth found just once. Sequencing was done on a sample of CD4+ T cells from blood. Receptors were obtained from a female donor with HTLV-1-associated myelopathy (HAM/TSP).

In its sample, this clonotype was seen many times. This chain uses TRBV12-3 or TRBV12-4 with TRBJ1-1; D remains ambiguous. With 2 bases removed from V and 3 bases from J, the gap between germline ends came to 7 bases. The CDR3 has 13 residues. CDR3 region: CASSLSTDTEAFF. The DNA for the CDR3 is TGTGCCAGCAGTTTAAGTACGGACACTGAAGCTTTCTTT.

This clonotype was picked up many times. The chain combines TRBV5-1 with TRBJ1-1; 9 bases agree with TRBD1. V shed 5 bases, J shed 2 bases, and the junction held 10 bases outside the gene matches. Germline V CDR1 and CDR2: SGHRS, YFSETQ. The CDR3 covers 16 residues. The CDR3 is CASSFTGTGRNTEAFF. The DNA for the CDR3 is TGCGCCAGCAGTTTCACCGGGACAGGGCGAAACACTGAAGCTTTCTTT.

By sample share, this clonotype is medium-sized. The chain links TRBV7-3 to TRBJ2-1; 9 bases are a match to TRBD2. CDR3 length equals 15 residues. V shed 2 bases, J shed 10 bases, and the junction held 9 bases outside the gene matches. Germline CDR1 reads SGHTA; CDR2 reads FQGTGA. CDR3 amino acids: CASSLSGRGGVEQFF. In nucleotides, the CDR3 is TGTGCCAGCAGCTTATCCGGGCGGGGGGGCGTGGAGCAGTTCTTC.

This clonotype was detected ten times or more. The gene calls are TRBV20-1 and TRBJ2-2; D is uncertain. The germline gives CDR1 DFQATT, CDR2 SNEGSKA (reference sequence). V lost 0 bases and J lost 6, with 14 bases in between. The CDR3 spans 15 residues. The CDR3 region is CSARDRVASAGELFF. For the CDR3, the DNA is TGCAGTGCTAGAGATAGGGTAGCATCGGCCGGGGAGCTGTTTTTT.

This sequence joins TRBV5-1 and TRBJ2-3; perhaps TRBD2 as D (6 bases). The V end was cut by 2 bases, the J end by 2 bases, with 9 bases between. The germline V gene has CDR1 SGHRS and CDR2 YFSETQ. This CDR3 spans 14 amino acids. The CDR3 region is CASSFTRDTDTQYF. The DNA of the CDR3 is TGCGCCAGCAGCTTTACGCGGGACACAGATACGCAGTATTTT. Full variable domain (remainder filled in from reference TRBV5-1 and TRBJ2-3): KAGVTQTPRYLIKTRGQQVTLSCSPISGHRSVSWYQQTPGQGLQFLFEYFSETQRNKGNFPGRFSGRQFSNSRSEMNVSTLELGDSALYLCASSFTRDTDTQYFGPGTRLTVL.

This clonotype was counted ten times or more. CDR3 sequence (DNA): TGTGCCAGCAGTGTTGGTGGGAGGCATCAGGGTGAGCAGTTCTTC. Protein product: CASSVGGRHQGEQFF. The V call is TRBV2, the J call TRBJ2-1; D may be TRBD2 (6 bases). V lost 4 bases and J 9 bases, leaving 19 bases between the germline ends. The length of the CDR3 is 15 residues. Germline V gives CDR1 SNHLY, CDR2 FYNNEI.